Below are 18 T cell receptor beta chains sequenced from a single sample in a study of blood T cell repertoires in COVID-19. Sequenced by immunoSEQ multiplex PCR; TCRdb stores in-frame clones only, minus some. The table has roughly 270,000 clones, around 85% seen once. Sequencing was carried out using PBMCs or T cells enriched from blood (not recorded which). The receptors were sampled from a woman between 45 and 60 years old who had recovered from COVID-19.

The chain is built from TRBV4-1 and TRBJ1-5; D may be TRBD1 (5 bases). The germline V gene has CDR1 MGHRA and CDR2 YSYEKL. The CDR3 has 16 amino acids. With 0 bases removed from V and 7 bases from J, the gap between germline ends came to 16 bases. CDR3 residues: CASSQDSFRARQPQHF. The CDR3 coding sequence is TGCGCCAGCAGCCAAGACAGTTTCAGGGCTCGCCAGCCCCAGCATTTT.

The rearrangement uses TRBV14 and TRBJ2-3; D is unclear. Trimming pared 4 bases from V and 3 bases from J, leaving 2 bases between. The CDR3 has 11 residues. Germline CDR1 SGHDN, CDR2 FVKESK. CDR3 region: CASSLTDTQYF. The CDR3 bases are TGTGCCAGCAGCCTAACAGATACGCAGTATTTT.

This clone was seen a few times. The chain recombines TRBV7-5 with TRBJ2-3; TRBD2, the table's D call, was not compared with the DNA. TRBV7-5 is a recognized pseudogene. The CDR3 is 16 amino acids. In DNA form, the CDR3 reads TGTGCCAGAAGCTTCGTGGCGGGACCGTTGTCAGATACGCAGTATTTT. Translation gives CARSFVAGPLSDTQYF.

In regard to this clone: Other DNA sequences of this sample code for an identical CDR3. The chain links TRBV18 to TRBJ1-1; D may be TRBD1 (6 bases). Germline CDR1 is KGHSH and CDR2 is LQKENI. The V gene lost 3 bases and the J gene lost 2 bases, with 7 bases spanning the gap. CDR3 length: 13 amino acids. CDR3 residues: CASSPGQNTEAFF. The CDR3 DNA is TGTGCCAGCTCACCGGGACAAAACACTGAAGCTTTCTTT.

The CDR3 here is CASSYWDTDTEAFF. CDR3 nucleotides: TGTGCCAGCAGTTACTGGGACACTGACACTGAAGCTTTCTTT. J is TRBJ1-1 and V is TRBV6-2 or TRBV6-3; D might be TRBD1 (6 bases). Germline V gene data show CDR1 as MNHEY and CDR2 as SVGEGT. Trimming shortened V by 1 base and J by 3 bases, and 9 bases separated the two germline ends. The CDR3 totals 14 residues.

This clone has just one count. This chain connects TRBV27 to TRBJ1-1; no reliable D call. V was shortened by 0 bases and J by 1 base, with 6 bases between the two germline ends. Germline CDR1 reads MNHEY; CDR2 reads SMNVEV (reference sequence). The CDR3 totals 14 residues. The CDR3 reads CASSLSWQNTEAFF. The DNA of the CDR3 is TGTGCCAGCAGTTTATCCTGGCAGAACACTGAAGCTTTCTTT.

The chain carries TRBV29-1 and TRBJ1-5, with D possibly TRBD1 on 5 matching bases. V was pared by 4 bases and J by 0 bases, with 10 bases between. CDR3 length: 14 amino acids. CDR1 SQVTM and CDR2 ANQGSEA come from the germline V gene. In DNA, the CDR3 is TGCAGCGTTGGGGGGGGAAATAGCAATCAGCCCCAGCATTTT. Translation: CSVGGGNSNQPQHF.

The chain is built from TRBV5-1 and TRBJ1-4; the D gene is possibly TRBD1 (6 bases). With 0 bases removed from V and 12 bases from J, the gap between germline ends came to 18 bases. The CDR3 is made up of 15 amino acids. Per the germline V gene, CDR1 is SGHRS and CDR2 is YFSETQ. CDR3 residues: CASSLEVRDMGELFF. The CDR3 DNA is TGCGCCAGCAGCTTGGAGGTCAGGGACATGGGCGAACTGTTTTTT.

CDR3 coding DNA: TGTGCCAGCAGCTTAAAGAGGGTGGGTGGCAATGAGCAGTTCTTC. The encoded protein is CASSLKRVGGNEQFF. This chain links TRBV7-9 with TRBJ2-1, with a possible D match to TRBD2 (5 bases). Per germline, CDR1 SEHNR and CDR2 FQNEAQ (reference sequence). The V gene lost 2 bases and the J gene lost 6 bases, with 14 bases spanning the gap. The CDR3 loop spans 15 amino acids.

This rearrangement joins TRBV30 to TRBJ1-2; D unresolved. Germline V lookup: CDR1 GTSNPN, CDR2 SVGIG (reference sequence). This CDR3 is 14 amino acids long. V lost 3 bases, J lost 4 bases, and 15 bases lay in between. Here the CDR3 reads CAWRPSAEFYGYTF. CDR3 sequence (DNA): TGTGCCTGGAGACCCTCCGCGGAATTCTATGGCTACACCTTC. Complete variable domain (other parts from reference TRBV30 and TRBJ1-2): SQTIHQWPATLVQPVGSPLSLECTVEGTSNPNLYWYRQAAGRGLQLLFYSVGIGQISSEVPQNLSASRPQDRQFILSSKKLLLSDSGFYLCAWRPSAEFYGYTFGSGTRLTVV.

The J gene is TRBJ2-5, the V gene TRBV30; 8 positions match TRBD2. The germline V gene has CDR1 GTSNPN and CDR2 SVGIG (reference sequence). V was pared by 8 bases and J by 2 bases, with 10 bases of the junction left unmatched. CDR3 length: 14 amino acids. The CDR3 is CATGLAALQETQYF. Written as DNA, the CDR3 is TGTGCCACCGGACTAGCTGCACTTCAAGAGACCCAGTACTTC.

The chain links TRBV30 to TRBJ2-1; D not certain. The CDR3 is made up of 13 amino acids. Trimming took off 7 bases at V and 4 bases at J, with 14 bases between the two ends. Germline V gene lookup returns CDR1 GTSNPN and CDR2 SVGIG (reference sequence). CDR3 sequence (DNA): TGTGCCTTCAACAGAAACCAATACAATGAGCAGTTCTTC. Its translation: CAFNRNQYNEQFF.

J is TRBJ2-1 and V is TRBV28; possible D gene TRBD1, 5 bases. CDR3 length: 16 residues. CDR1 and CDR2 (germline): MDHEN, SYDVKM. V lost 3 bases and J 0 bases, leaving 12 bases between the germline ends. The CDR3 sequence is CASSFLGQGSYNEQFF. As DNA, the CDR3 is TGTGCCAGCAGTTTTTTGGGGCAGGGCTCCTACAATGAGCAGTTCTTC.

The genes are TRBV5-1 and TRBJ2-3; TRBD2 aligns across 7 bases. The CDR3 covers 16 residues. After removal of 0 bases from V and 1 base from J, the junction contained 5 bases not matched to a gene. CDR1 is SGHRS, CDR2 YFSETQ, per germline. This chain's CDR3 is CASSLGPAGGTDTQYF. The CDR3, as DNA: TGCGCCAGCAGCTTGGGGCCCGCGGGGGGCACAGATACGCAGTATTTT. Looking up the rest from reference TRBV5-1 and TRBJ2-3 gives the full variable domain: KAGVTQTPRYLIKTRGQQVTLSCSPISGHRSVSWYQQTPGQGLQFLFEYFSETQRNKGNFPGRFSGRQFSNSRSEMNVSTLELGDSALYLCASSLGPAGGTDTQYFGPGTRLTVL.

The chain employs TRBV18 and TRBJ1-2, with TRBD1 identical over 9 bases. V trimming: 2 bases; J trimming: 2 bases; junction bases outside the gene matches: 18. Germline V CDR1 and CDR2: KGHSH, LQKENI. This CDR3 has 20 amino acids. The CDR3 loop reads CASSPNLQLDRGGLNYGYTF. The CDR3 DNA reads as TGTGCCAGCTCACCAAACTTACAGCTGGACAGGGGAGGCTTGAACTATGGCTACACCTTC. The full variable domain, rest sourced from reference TRBV18 and TRBJ1-2, is NAGVMQNPRHLVRRRGQEARLRCSPMKGHSHVYWYRQLPEEGLKFMVYLQKENIIDESGMPKERFSAEFPKEGPSILRIQQVVRGDSAAYFCASSPNLQLDRGGLNYGYTFGSGTRLTVV.

The chain recombines TRBV5-4 with TRBJ1-3; TRBD1 aligns across 8 bases. The V gene end was trimmed by 4 bases and the J gene end by 0 bases; junction bases not matched to a gene: 6. Looked up from germline, CDR1 is SGHNT and CDR2 is YYREEE (reference sequence). There are 16 residues in the CDR3. The CDR3 reads CASSAGQGISGNTIYF. Here the CDR3 DNA reads TGTGCCAGCAGCGCCGGACAGGGCATCTCTGGAAACACCATATATTTT.

The V gene is TRBV2, the J gene TRBJ1-5; 7 bases are shared with TRBD1. With 6 bases clipped from V and 3 bases from J, the junction kept 17 bases outside the gene matches. Per germline, CDR1 SNHLY and CDR2 FYNNEI. The length of the CDR3 is 18 residues. The CDR3 reads CASRKGGPGTVFNQPQHF. The CDR3 DNA reads as TGTGCCAGCAGGAAAGGAGGCCCCGGGACAGTCTTCAATCAGCCCCAGCATTTT.

The chain combines TRBV7-9 with TRBJ1-4; D possibly corresponds to TRBD1 (5 bases). This CDR3 has 17 amino acids. The germline V and J ends were trimmed by 1 base and 6 bases, with 18 bases remaining between them. Germline V gene data show CDR1 as SEHNR and CDR2 as FQNEAQ (reference sequence). CDR3 bases: TGTGCCAGCAGCTTAGGTTCAAGTCGGCAGGGCCATGAAAAACTGTTTTTT. Translated: CASSLGSSRQGHEKLFF.